These T cell receptor beta chains were read from a single sample in a study of T cell repertoires in MIS-A myocarditis. This table comes from immunoSEQ multiplex PCR, and its TCRdb copy is limited to in-frame clones, with some not included. Here the sample spans 10,000 to 12,000 clones, roughly four fifths being singletons. The specimen sequenced was right ventricle heart tissue obtained at autopsy. The receptors come from a man in his late teens or twenties with fulminant myocarditis from multisystem inflammatory syndrome in adults (MIS-A) after COVID-19. Both conserved end residues are part of each CDR3. The order of the fields is J gene, V gene, clone size, D gene, CDR3 protein, CDR3 DNA. D genes are given only for firm matches. Part of the rows lack a size; the others show once, few, many or a class for expanded clones.

TRBJ1-2 | TRBV27 | once | . | CASSSRGGNYGYTF | TGTGCCAGCAGTTCACGCGGGGGTAACTATGGCTACACCTTC
TRBJ2-5 | TRBV9 | . | TRBD2 | CASSVGREGETQYF | TGTGCCAGCAGCGTAGGTCGGGAGGGGGAGACCCAGTACTTC
TRBJ1-2 | TRBV9 | . | . | CASSVGVAGYTF | TGTGCCAGCAGCGTAGGGGTCGCTGGGTACACCTTC
TRBJ1-1 | TRBV9 | . | . | CASSNPGHFTEAFF | TGTGCCAGCAGTAACCCGGGACACTTTACTGAAGCTTTCTTT
TRBJ1-2 | TRBV24-1 | once | TRBD1 | CATSAPDRGPHYGYTF | TGTGCCACCAGTGCTCCAGACAGGGGCCCTCACTATGGCTACACCTTC
TRBJ1-1 | TRBV9 | . | . | CASSVGSYTEAFF | TGTGCCAGCAGCGTAGGGTCTTACACTGAAGCTTTCTTT
TRBJ2-7 | TRBV2 | . | . | CASSEGGEAIEQYF | TGTGCCAGCAGTGAAGGGGGTGAAGCGATCGAGCAGTACTTC
TRBJ2-7 | TRBV14 | . | TRBD1 | CASSQVTGGGSYEQYF | TGTGCCAGCAGCCAAGTAACAGGGGGCGGCTCCTACGAGCAGTACTTC
TRBJ2-7 | TRBV19 | . | . | CASSIGASATYEQYF | TGTGCCAGTAGTATAGGGGCTAGCGCCACCTACGAGCAGTACTTC
TRBJ2-5 | TRBV5-6 | . | . | CASSLEARGAETQYF | TGTGCCAGCAGCCTAGAGGCACGGGGGGCAGAGACCCAGTACTTC
TRBJ2-5 | TRBV5-1 | . | . | CASSLFSEQETQYF | TGCGCCAGCAGCTTGTTTTCTGAACAAGAGACCCAGTACTTC
TRBJ2-1 | TRBV7-3 | . | . | CASSLTNEQFF | TGTGCCAGCAGCTTAACTAATGAGCAGTTCTTC
TRBJ1-2 | TRBV6-5 | . | TRBD1 | CAISQGANYGYTF | TGTGCCATTTCGCAGGGGGCAAACTATGGCTACACCTTC
TRBJ2-3 | TRBV6-2/TRBV6-3 | few | TRBD2 | CASSFGGRGLAGTDTQYF | TGTGCCAGCAGTTTCGGGGGAAGGGGACTAGCGGGCACAGATACGCAGTATTTT
TRBJ2-5 | TRBV7-3 | . | . | CASSLTGAGGETQYF | TGTGCCAGCAGCTTAACTGGGGCCGGTGGGGAGACCCAGTACTTC
TRBJ2-2 | TRBV28 | . | . | CASGLWAGELFF | TGTGCCAGCGGGCTGTGGGCCGGGGAGCTGTTTTTT
TRBJ1-1 | TRBV10-3 | . | TRBD1 | CAISRAGGETEAFF | TGTGCCATCAGCCGGGCAGGGGGAGAGACTGAAGCTTTCTTT
TRBJ1-3 | TRBV5-5 | . | . | CASSLEGGFLGDTIYF | TGTGCCAGCAGCTTGGAAGGTGGCTTCCTGGGGGACACCATATATTTT
TRBJ2-1 | TRBV11-3 | . | . | CASSKPTASSYNEQFF | TGTGCCAGCAGCAAACCGACCGCGAGCTCCTACAATGAGCAGTTCTTC
TRBJ1-2 | TRBV4-1 | few | . | CASSQDITGYGGYTF | TGCGCCAGCAGCCAAGATATCACAGGCTATGGTGGCTACACCTTC
TRBJ2-4 | TRBV7-9 | . | . | CASSYAGGQKNIQYF | TGTGCCAGCAGCTACGCGGGGGGACAGAAAAACATTCAGTACTTC
TRBJ1-6 | TRBV2 | . | . | CASKYTMEDNSPLHF | TGTGCCAGCAAATATACTATGGAGGATAATTCACCCCTCCACTTT
TRBJ1-1 | TRBV6-4 | . | . | CASSRKTVNTEAFF | TGTGCCAGCAGTCGCAAGACAGTCAACACTGAAGCTTTCTTT
TRBJ2-5 | TRBV28 | few | TRBD1 | CASRRQGRETQYF | TGTGCCAGCAGGCGACAGGGGAGAGAGACCCAGTACTTC
TRBJ1-1 | TRBV15 | few | TRBD1 | CATSRRQGSEAFF | TGTGCCACCAGCAGACGACAGGGTAGTGAAGCTTTCTTT
TRBJ1-3 | TRBV11-3 | . | . | CASSSLPGNTIYF | TGTGCCAGCAGCTCGCTACCTGGAAACACCATATATTTT
TRBJ2-1 | TRBV19 | . | . | CATAPRGQATYNEQFF | TGTGCCACCGCCCCGCGGGGCCAGGCAACCTACAATGAGCAGTTCTTC
TRBJ1-5 | TRBV27 | . | . | CASSLMGGIYSNQPQHF | TGTGCCAGCAGTTTAATGGGAGGGATCTATAGCAATCAGCCCCAGCATTTT
TRBJ1-5 | TRBV28 | . | . | CASSLEGINNQPQHF | TGTGCCAGCAGTTTAGAGGGGATTAACAATCAGCCCCAGCATTTT
TRBJ2-1 | TRBV11-2 | once | . | CASSRRGLINEQFF | TGTGCCAGCAGCCGCAGGGGTCTCATCAATGAGCAGTTCTTC
TRBJ1-3 | TRBV7-2 | . | . | CASSLSAGPGNTIYF | TGTGCCAGCAGCTTATCAGCAGGGCCCGGAAACACCATATATTTT
TRBJ1-2 | TRBV7-2 | . | . | CASSLDGSGSSYGYTF | TGTGCCAGCAGCTTAGATGGGTCGGGGAGTTCCTATGGCTACACCTTC
TRBJ1-4 | TRBV7-9 | . | TRBD1 | CASSLRQGNEKLFF | TGTGCCAGCAGCCTCCGACAGGGGAATGAAAAACTGTTTTTT
TRBJ2-1 | TRBV27 | . | TRBD2 | CASSLSASGTSDEQFF | TGTGCCAGCAGTTTATCGGCTAGCGGTACTTCCGATGAGCAGTTCTTC
TRBJ1-1 | TRBV28 | . | . | CASGSKDEAFF | TGTGCCAGCGGATCAAAAGACGAAGCTTTCTTT
TRBJ1-2 | TRBV4-2 | few | . | CASSRPTDSNYGYTF | TGTGCCAGCAGCCGACCGACAGACTCTAACTATGGCTACACCTTC
TRBJ2-7 | TRBV2 | . | TRBD2 | CASSDRTSGGREQYF | TGTGCCAGCAGTGATAGGACTAGCGGGGGGCGCGAGCAGTACTTC
TRBJ1-4 | TRBV12-3/TRBV12-4 | . | . | CASRPGDREKLFF | TGTGCCAGCAGACCAGGGGATAGGGAAAAACTGTTTTTT
TRBJ2-3 | TRBV5-4 | . | . | CASSILTDTQYF | TGTGCCAGCAGCATCCTCACAGATACGCAGTATTTT
TRBJ2-1 | TRBV28 | . | . | CASSLDWGEEADFSYNEQFF | TGTGCCAGCAGTTTAGATTGGGGAGAAGAGGCGGATTTCTCCTACAATGAGCAGTTCTTC
TRBJ1-3 | TRBV18 | . | . | CASSPLDKAGNTIYF | TGTGCCAGCTCCCCCCTGGACAAGGCTGGAAACACCATATATTTT
TRBJ2-1 | TRBV5-1 | . | . | CASSFTFGDNEQFF | TGCGCCAGCAGCTTTACGTTTGGGGATAATGAGCAGTTCTTC
TRBJ2-2 | TRBV6-5 | . | . | CASSYGKIGELFF | TGTGCCAGCAGTTACGGGAAAATCGGGGAGCTGTTTTTT
TRBJ2-7 | TRBV11-2 | . | TRBD1 | CASSPWTGVNEQYF | TGTGCCAGCAGTCCATGGACAGGGGTAAACGAGCAGTACTTC
TRBJ1-2 | TRBV19 | few | TRBD1 | CASSIDSGTGDGYTF | TGTGCCAGTAGTATAGATTCTGGGACAGGGGATGGCTACACCTTC
TRBJ1-1 | TRBV12-3/TRBV12-4 | . | . | CASSLVMRPGAFF | TGTGCCAGCAGTTTAGTCATGCGGCCAGGAGCTTTCTTT
TRBJ2-1 | TRBV5-1 | . | . | CASSFPDTSSYNEQFF | TGCGCCAGCAGCTTCCCGGACACGAGCTCCTACAATGAGCAGTTCTTC